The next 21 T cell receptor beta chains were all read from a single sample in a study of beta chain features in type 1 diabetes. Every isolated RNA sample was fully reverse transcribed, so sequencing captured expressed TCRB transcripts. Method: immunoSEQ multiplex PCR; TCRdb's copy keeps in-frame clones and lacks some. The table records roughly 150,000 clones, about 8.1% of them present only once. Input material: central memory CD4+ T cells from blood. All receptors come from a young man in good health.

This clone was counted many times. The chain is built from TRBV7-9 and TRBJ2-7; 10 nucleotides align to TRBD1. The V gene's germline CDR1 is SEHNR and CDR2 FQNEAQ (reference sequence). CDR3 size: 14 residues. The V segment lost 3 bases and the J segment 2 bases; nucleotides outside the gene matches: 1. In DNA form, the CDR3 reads TGTGCCAGCAGCTTGACAGGGGGCACCTACGAGCAGTACTTC. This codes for CASSLTGGTYEQYF.

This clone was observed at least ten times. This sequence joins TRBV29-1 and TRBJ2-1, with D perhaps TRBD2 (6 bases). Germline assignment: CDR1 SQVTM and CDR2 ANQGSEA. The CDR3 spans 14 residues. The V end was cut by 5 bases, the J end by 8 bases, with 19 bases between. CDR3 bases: TGCAGCGTTCAGCCCACTGGCGGGGTCTATGAGCAGTTCTTC. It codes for CSVQPTGGVYEQFF.

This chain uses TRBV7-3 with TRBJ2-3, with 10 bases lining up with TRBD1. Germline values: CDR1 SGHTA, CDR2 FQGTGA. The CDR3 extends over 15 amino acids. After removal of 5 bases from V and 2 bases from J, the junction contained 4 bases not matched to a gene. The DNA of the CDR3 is TGTGCCAGCAGCCGGGGACAGGGGCTCACAGATACGCAGTATTTT. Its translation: CASSRGQGLTDTQYF.

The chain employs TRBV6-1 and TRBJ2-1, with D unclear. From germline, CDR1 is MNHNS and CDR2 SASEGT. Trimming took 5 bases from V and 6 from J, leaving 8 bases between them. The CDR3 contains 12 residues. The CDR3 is CASSPNFNEQFF. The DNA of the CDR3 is TGTGCCAGCAGTCCTAACTTCAATGAGCAGTTCTTC.

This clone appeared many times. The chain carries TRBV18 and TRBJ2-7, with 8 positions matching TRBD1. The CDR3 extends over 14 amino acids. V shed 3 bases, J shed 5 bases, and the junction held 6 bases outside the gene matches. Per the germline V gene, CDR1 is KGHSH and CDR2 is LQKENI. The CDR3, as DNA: TGTGCCAGCTCACCTCCTGCGACAGGGGACGAGCAGTACTTC. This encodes CASSPPATGDEQYF.

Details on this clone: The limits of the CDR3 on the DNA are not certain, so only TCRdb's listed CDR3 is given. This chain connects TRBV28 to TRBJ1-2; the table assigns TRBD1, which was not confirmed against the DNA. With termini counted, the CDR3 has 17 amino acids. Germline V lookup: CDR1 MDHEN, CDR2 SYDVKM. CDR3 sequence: CASNQRGTAPLWEGYTF.

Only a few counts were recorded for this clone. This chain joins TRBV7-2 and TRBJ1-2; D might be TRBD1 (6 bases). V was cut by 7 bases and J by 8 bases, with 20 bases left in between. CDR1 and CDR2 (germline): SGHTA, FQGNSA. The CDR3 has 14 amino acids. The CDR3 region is CASTEDSGLGGYTF. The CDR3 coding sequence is TGTGCCAGCACTGAGGACAGCGGCCTGGGCGGCTACACCTTC.

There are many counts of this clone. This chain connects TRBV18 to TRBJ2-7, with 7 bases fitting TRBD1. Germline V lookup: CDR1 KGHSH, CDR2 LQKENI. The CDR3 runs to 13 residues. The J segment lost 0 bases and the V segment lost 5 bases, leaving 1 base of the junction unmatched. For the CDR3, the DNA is TGTGCCAGCTCAACAGGGGCCTCCTACGAGCAGTACTTC. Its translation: CASSTGASYEQYF.

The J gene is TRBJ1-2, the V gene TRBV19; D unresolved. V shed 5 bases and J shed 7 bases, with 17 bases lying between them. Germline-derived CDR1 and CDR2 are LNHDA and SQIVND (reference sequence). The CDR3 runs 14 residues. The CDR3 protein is CASSYGMTKTGYTF. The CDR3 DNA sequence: TGTGCCAGTAGTTACGGGATGACAAAAACTGGCTACACCTTC. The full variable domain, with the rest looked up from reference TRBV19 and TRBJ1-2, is DGGITQSPKYLFRKEGQNVTLSCEQNLNHDAMYWYRQDPGQGLRLIYYSQIVNDFQKGDIAEGYSVSREKKESFPLTVTSAQKNPTAFYLCASSYGMTKTGYTFGSGTRLTVV.

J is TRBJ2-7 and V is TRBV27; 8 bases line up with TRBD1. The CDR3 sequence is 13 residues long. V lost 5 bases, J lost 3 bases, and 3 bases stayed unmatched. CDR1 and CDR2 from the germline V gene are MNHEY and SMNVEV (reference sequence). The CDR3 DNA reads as TGTGCCAGCAGTCTAGGGACAGGCTACGAGCAGTACTTC. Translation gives CASSLGTGYEQYF.

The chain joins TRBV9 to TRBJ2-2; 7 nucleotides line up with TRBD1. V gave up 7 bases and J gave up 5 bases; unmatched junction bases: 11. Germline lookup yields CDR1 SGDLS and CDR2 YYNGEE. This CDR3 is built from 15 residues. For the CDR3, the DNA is TGTGCCAGCGGACAGGCGATGGGAAGGACCGGGGAGCTGTTTTTT. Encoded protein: CASGQAMGRTGELFF.

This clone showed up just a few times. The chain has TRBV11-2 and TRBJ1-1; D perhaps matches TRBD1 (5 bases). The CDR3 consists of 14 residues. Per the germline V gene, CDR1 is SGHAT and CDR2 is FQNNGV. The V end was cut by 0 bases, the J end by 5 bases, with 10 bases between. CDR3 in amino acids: CASSLEGVRTEAFF. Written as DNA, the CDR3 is TGTGCCAGCAGCTTAGAAGGGGTGAGGACTGAAGCTTTCTTT. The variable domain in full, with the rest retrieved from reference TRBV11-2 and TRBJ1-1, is EAGVAQSPRYKIIEKRQSVAFWCNPISGHATLYWYQQILGQGPKLLIQFQNNGVVDDSQLPKDRFSAERLKGVDSTLKIQPAKLEDSAVYLCASSLEGVRTEAFFGQGTRLTVV.

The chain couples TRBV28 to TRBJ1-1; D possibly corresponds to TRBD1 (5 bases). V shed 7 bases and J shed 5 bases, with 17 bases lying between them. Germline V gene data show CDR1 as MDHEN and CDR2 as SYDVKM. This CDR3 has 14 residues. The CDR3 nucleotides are TGTGCCAGCATTTACCCCGGGGGGGTTACTGAAGCTTTCTTT. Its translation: CASIYPGGVTEAFF.

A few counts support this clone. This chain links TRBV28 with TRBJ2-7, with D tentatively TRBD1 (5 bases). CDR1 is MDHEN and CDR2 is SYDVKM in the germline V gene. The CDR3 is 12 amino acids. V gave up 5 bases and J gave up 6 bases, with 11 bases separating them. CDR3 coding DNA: TGTGCCAGCAGTCAGGGCCCCGTCGAGCAGTACTTC. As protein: CASSQGPVEQYF.

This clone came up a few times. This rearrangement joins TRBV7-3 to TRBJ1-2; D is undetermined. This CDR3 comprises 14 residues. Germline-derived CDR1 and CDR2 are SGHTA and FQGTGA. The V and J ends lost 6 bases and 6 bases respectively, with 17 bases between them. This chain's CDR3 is CASSQTREGDGYTF. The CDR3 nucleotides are TGTGCCAGCAGTCAAACCCGCGAGGGTGATGGCTACACCTTC.

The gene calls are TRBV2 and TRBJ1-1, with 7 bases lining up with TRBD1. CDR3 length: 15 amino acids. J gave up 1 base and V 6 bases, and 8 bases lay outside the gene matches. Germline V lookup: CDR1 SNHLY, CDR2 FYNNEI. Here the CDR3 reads CASSRAGQPNTEAFF. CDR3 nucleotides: TGTGCCAGCAGCCGGGCGGGACAGCCGAACACTGAAGCTTTCTTT.

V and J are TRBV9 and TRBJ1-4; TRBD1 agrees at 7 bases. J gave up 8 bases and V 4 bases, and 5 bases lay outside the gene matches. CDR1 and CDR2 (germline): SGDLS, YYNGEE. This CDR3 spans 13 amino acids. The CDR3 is CASSRGREEKLFF. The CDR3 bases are TGTGCCAGCAGCAGGGGGCGGGAAGAAAAACTGTTTTTT.

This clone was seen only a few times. The CDR3 nucleotides read TGTGCCAGCAGTTACGGGGTAGACAGCGCCCAGTACTTC. It yields the protein CASSYGVDSAQYF. The chain has TRBV6-5 and TRBJ2-5; TRBD1 is a possible D gene (5 bases). The CDR3 runs 13 residues. CDR1 and CDR2 (germline): MNHEY, SVGAGI. Trimming pared 2 bases from V and 9 bases from J, leaving 13 bases between.

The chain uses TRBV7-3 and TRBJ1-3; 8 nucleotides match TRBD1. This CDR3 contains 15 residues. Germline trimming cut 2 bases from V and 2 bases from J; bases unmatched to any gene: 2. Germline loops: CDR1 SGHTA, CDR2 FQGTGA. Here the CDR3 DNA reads TGTGCCAGCAGCTTACAGGGGGCACCTGGAAACACCATATATTTT. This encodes CASSLQGAPGNTIYF.

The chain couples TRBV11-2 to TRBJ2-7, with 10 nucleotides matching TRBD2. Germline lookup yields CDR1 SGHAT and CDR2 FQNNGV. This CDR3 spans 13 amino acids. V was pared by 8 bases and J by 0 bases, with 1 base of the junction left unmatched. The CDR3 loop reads CASQRGGSYEQYF. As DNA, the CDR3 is TGTGCCAGCCAGCGGGGGGGCTCCTACGAGCAGTACTTC. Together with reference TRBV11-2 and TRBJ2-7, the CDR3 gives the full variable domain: EAGVAQSPRYKIIEKRQSVAFWCNPISGHATLYWYQQILGQGPKLLIQFQNNGVVDDSQLPKDRFSAERLKGVDSTLKIQPAKLEDSAVYLCASQRGGSYEQYFGPGTRLTVT.

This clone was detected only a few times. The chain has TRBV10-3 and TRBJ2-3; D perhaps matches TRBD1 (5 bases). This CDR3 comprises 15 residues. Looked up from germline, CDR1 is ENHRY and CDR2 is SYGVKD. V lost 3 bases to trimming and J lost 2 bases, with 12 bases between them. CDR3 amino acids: CAISDPGIPTDTQYF. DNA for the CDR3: TGTGCCATCAGTGATCCAGGGATTCCCACAGATACGCAGTATTTT.